Listed below are T cell receptor beta chains from one sample, sequenced in a study of Graves' ophthalmopathy and Graves' hyperthyroidism. TCRdb called the multiplex PCR reads again in MiXCR, with one record for every CDR3 protein. The table lists around 1.1 million distinct CDR3 sequences, about 35% of them singletons. Source material: peripheral blood or thyroid tissue (not recorded which). These receptors were collected from an adult man with Graves' hyperthyroidism. Each CDR3 is given with its conserved first and last residue. A D gene is named only where the DNA matches it firmly. Only some rows state a clone size, as once, few, many or a class for expanded clones.

J gene: TRBJ1-3; clone size: many; D gene: NA; V gene: TRBV9; CDR3 DNA: TGTGCCAGCAGCGAGATACAGGGCAGCTCTGGAAACACCATATATTTT; CDR3 protein: CASSEIQGSSGNTIYF
J gene: TRBJ2-7; clone size: many; D gene: NA; V gene: TRBV2; CDR3 DNA: TGTGCCAGCAGTATCGGCGGACCTTACGAGCAGTACTTC; CDR3 protein: CASSIGGPYEQYF
J gene: TRBJ2-2; clone size: few; D gene: TRBD2; V gene: TRBV11-2; CDR3 DNA: TGTGCCAGCAGCCGCCGCTCGGGGGGAGAGAACACCGGGGAGCTGTTTTTT; CDR3 protein: CASSRRSGGENTGELFF
J gene: TRBJ1-4; clone size: many; D gene: NA; V gene: TRBV5-1; CDR3 DNA: TGCGCCAGCAGCTTGGAGGGCGGCCGTAATGAAAAACTGTTTTTT; CDR3 protein: CASSLEGGRNEKLFF
J gene: TRBJ2-5; clone size: few; D gene: TRBD2; V gene: TRBV18; CDR3 DNA: TGTGCCAGCTCATTCGGACTAGCGGCCAGCGCGGAGACCCAGTACTTC; CDR3 protein: CASSFGLAASAETQYF
J gene: TRBJ2-5; clone size: NA; D gene: NA; V gene: TRBV7-2; CDR3 DNA: TGTGCCGGGGGGGGGACAGCAACACAAGAGACCCAGTACTTC; CDR3 protein: CAGGGTATQETQYF
J gene: TRBJ2-6; clone size: many; D gene: NA; V gene: TRBV5-1; CDR3 DNA: TGCGCCAGCAGTTATGACCCGGGACACCCTAGCTCTGGGGCCAACGTCCTGACTTTC; CDR3 protein: CASSYDPGHPSSGANVLTF
J gene: TRBJ2-7; clone size: many; D gene: NA; V gene: TRBV5-1; CDR3 DNA: TGCGCCAACGGGACGGAGAAGATGTACGAGCAGTACTTC; CDR3 protein: CANGTEKMYEQYF
J gene: TRBJ2-2; clone size: many; D gene: NA; V gene: TRBV7-8; CDR3 DNA: TGTGCCAGCAGCTCTTCGGTAGGGGGGCGGACCGGGGAGCTGTTTTTT; CDR3 protein: CASSSSVGGRTGELFF
J gene: TRBJ2-5; clone size: few; D gene: TRBD2; V gene: TRBV12-3/TRBV12-4; CDR3 DNA: TGTGCCAGCAGTTTCCTTAGCGGGGAACGAGGGGAGACCCAGTACTTC; CDR3 protein: CASSFLSGERGETQYF
J gene: TRBJ1-5; clone size: NA; D gene: NA; V gene: TRBV7-3; CDR3 DNA: TGCGCCAGCAGCTTGGGCATATGGTATCAGCCCCAGCATTTT; CDR3 protein: CASSLGIWYQPQHF
J gene: TRBJ1-1; clone size: NA; D gene: NA; V gene: TRBV29-1; CDR3 DNA: TGCAGCGCCAACGGGTTCACTGAAGCTTTCTTT; CDR3 protein: CSANGFTEAFF
J gene: TRBJ2-3; clone size: NA; D gene: NA; V gene: TRBV24-1; CDR3 DNA: TGTGCCACCAGTGATTCCGGATGGAGTGACACCCTCAGCACAGATACGCAGTATTTT; CDR3 protein: CATSDSGWSDTLSTDTQYF
J gene: TRBJ1-3; clone size: few; D gene: NA; V gene: TRBV25-1; CDR3 DNA: TGTGCCAGCAGTGATGAAGTACGAGTGGCTGGAAACACCATATATTTT; CDR3 protein: CASSDEVRVAGNTIYF
J gene: TRBJ2-2; clone size: NA; D gene: TRBD2; V gene: TRBV5-1; CDR3 DNA: TGCGCCAGCAGACCCGGACTAGCGGGAGGGCCGGCCGGGGAGCTGTTTTTT; CDR3 protein: CASRPGLAGGPAGELFF
J gene: TRBJ1-2; clone size: NA; D gene: NA; V gene: TRBV5-1; CDR3 DNA: TGCGCCAGCAGCCCAGGGAGTACGGGAGGCTACACCTTC; CDR3 protein: CASSPGSTGGYTF
J gene: TRBJ2-7; clone size: NA; D gene: TRBD2; V gene: TRBV7-2; CDR3 DNA: TGTGCCAGCAGCTCTTATAGCGGGGGCACCTACGAGCAGTACTTC; CDR3 protein: CASSSYSGGTYEQYF
J gene: TRBJ1-1; clone size: NA; D gene: NA; V gene: TRBV7-6; CDR3 DNA: TGTGCCAGCAGCGGAGGGACTGGGGCAGCTTTCTTT; CDR3 protein: CASSGGTGAAFF
J gene: TRBJ1-6; clone size: few; D gene: NA; V gene: TRBV7-2; CDR3 DNA: TGTGCCAGCAGTTTATTTTCGGGGGCGGATTCACCCCTCCACTTT; CDR3 protein: CASSLFSGADSPLHF
J gene: TRBJ2-7; clone size: many; D gene: NA; V gene: TRBV7-8; CDR3 DNA: TGTGCCAGCAGCCCCCAATTCCAGGGTTACGAGCAGTACTTC; CDR3 protein: CASSPQFQGYEQYF
J gene: TRBJ1-2; clone size: NA; D gene: NA; V gene: TRBV5-6; CDR3 DNA: TGTGCCAGCAGCTTTACAGGGCAAGGCTACACCTTC; CDR3 protein: CASSFTGQGYTF